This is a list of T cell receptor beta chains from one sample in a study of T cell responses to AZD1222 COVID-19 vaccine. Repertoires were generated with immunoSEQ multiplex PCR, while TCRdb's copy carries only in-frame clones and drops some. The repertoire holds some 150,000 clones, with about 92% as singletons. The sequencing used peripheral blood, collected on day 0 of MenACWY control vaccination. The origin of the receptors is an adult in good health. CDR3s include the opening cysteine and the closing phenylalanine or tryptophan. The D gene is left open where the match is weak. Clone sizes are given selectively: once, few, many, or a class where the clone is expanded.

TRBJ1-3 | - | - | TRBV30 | TGTGCCTGGAACAATCAAGCTGGAAACACCATATATTTT | CAWNNQAGNTIYF
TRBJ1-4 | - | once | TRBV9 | TGTGCCAGCAGCGTAGGTGGAGGGCCCGAAAAACTGTTTTTT | CASSVGGGPEKLFF
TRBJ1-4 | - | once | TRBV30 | TGTGCCTGGTCAAGCTCGGGGTTCCCTAATGAAAAACTGTTTTTT | CAWSSSGFPNEKLFF
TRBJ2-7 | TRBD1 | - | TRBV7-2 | TGTGCCAGCAGCTTATCACAGGGGTTCGGAGAGCAGTACTTC | CASSLSQGFGEQYF
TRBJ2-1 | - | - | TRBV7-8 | TGTGCCAGCAGCCCCCGGGACGGGAGTCGATACAATGAGCAGTTCTTC | CASSPRDGSRYNEQFF
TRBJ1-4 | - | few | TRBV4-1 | TGCGCCAGCAGCCAAGAACTAGTCGTGGCCCCTGGGGAAAAACTGTTTTTT | CASSQELVVAPGEKLFF
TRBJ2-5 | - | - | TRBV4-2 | TGTGCCAGCAGCCAGGGGGCGGTTGGAGAGACCCAGTACTTC | CASSQGAVGETQYF
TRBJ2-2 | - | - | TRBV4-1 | TGCGCCAGCAGTCCCAACCTTAGCGGACCGTTTGAGGGGGAGCTGTTTTTT | CASSPNLSGPFEGELFF
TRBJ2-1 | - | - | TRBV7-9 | TGTGCCAGCAGCTTAGGCAGGCAGGACAATGAGCAGTTCTTC | CASSLGRQDNEQFF
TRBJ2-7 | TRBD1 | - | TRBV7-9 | TGTGCCAGCAGCTTCGGGACAGCCTACGAGCAGTACTTC | CASSFGTAYEQYF
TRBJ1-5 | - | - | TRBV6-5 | TGTGCCAGCAGTTCCGTAAGCAATCAGCCCCAGCATTTT | CASSSVSNQPQHF
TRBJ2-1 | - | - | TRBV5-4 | TGTGCCAGCAGCCGGGGTTCAGGGGCCACCTACAATGAGCAGTTCTTC | CASSRGSGATYNEQFF
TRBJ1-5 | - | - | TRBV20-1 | TGCAGTGCTAGTGTGGGGGGGGTTTATAGCAATCAGCCCCAGCATTTT | CSASVGGVYSNQPQHF
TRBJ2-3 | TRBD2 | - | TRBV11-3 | TGTGCCAGCAGCGCCGGACTAGCGGGTTTTACAGATACGCAGTATTTT | CASSAGLAGFTDTQYF
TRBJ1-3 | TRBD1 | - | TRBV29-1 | TGCAGCGTTGAAGACCTGACAGGGGCCGGAAACACCATATATTTT | CSVEDLTGAGNTIYF
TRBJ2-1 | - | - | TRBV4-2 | TGTGCCAGCAGCCGGGGGAATGAGCAGTTCTTC | CASSRGNEQFF
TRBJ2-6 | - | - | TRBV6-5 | TGTGCCAGCAGTTACTTGGGGGCAGGGGCCAACGTCCTGACTTTC | CASSYLGAGANVLTF
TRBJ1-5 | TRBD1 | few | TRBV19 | TGTGCCAGTAGTAAGGGACAGGGGGCTTATCAGCCCCAGCATTTT | CASSKGQGAYQPQHF
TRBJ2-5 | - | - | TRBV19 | TGTGCCAGTGGTAAGACCGGGAGCCAAGAGACCCAGTACTTC | CASGKTGSQETQYF
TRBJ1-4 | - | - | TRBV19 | TGTGCCAGTAGTCGGGGGCTTGATGAAAAACTGTTTTTT | CASSRGLDEKLFF
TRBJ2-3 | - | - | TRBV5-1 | TGCGCCAGCAGCTTGGCGGAATTCACAGATACGCAGTATTTT | CASSLAEFTDTQYF
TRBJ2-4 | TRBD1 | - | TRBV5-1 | TGCGCCAGCAGCTCCCTCCTGACAGGGCCAGGAAACATTCAGTACTTC | CASSSLLTGPGNIQYF
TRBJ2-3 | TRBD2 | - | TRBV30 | TGTGCCCGGGCGGGAGTGGCTAGCACAGATACGCAGTATTTT | CARAGVASTDTQYF
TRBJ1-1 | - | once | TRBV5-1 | TGCGCCAGCAGCTTGGTACCGGGGGTGAACACTGAAGCTTTCTTT | CASSLVPGVNTEAFF
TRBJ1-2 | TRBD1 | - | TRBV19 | TGTGCCAGTAGCATCGGGACAGGGTTTTATGGCTACACCTTC | CASSIGTGFYGYTF
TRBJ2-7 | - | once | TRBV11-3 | TGTGCCAGCAGCTTAAACAGGTACCACGAGCAGTACTTC | CASSLNRYHEQYF
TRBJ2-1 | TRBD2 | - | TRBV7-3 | TGTGCCAGCAGCCGTCTAGCGGTGAGCTCCTACAATGAGCAGTTCTTC | CASSRLAVSSYNEQFF
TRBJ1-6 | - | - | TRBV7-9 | TGTGCCAGCAGCTACAGGGTAGAAAATTCACCCCTCCACTTT | CASSYRVENSPLHF
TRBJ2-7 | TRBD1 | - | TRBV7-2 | TGTGCCAGCAGCTCGGGACAGGCCATGTACGAGCAGTACTTC | CASSSGQAMYEQYF
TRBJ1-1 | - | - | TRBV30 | TGTGCCTGGAGCGCGGACTTCCAGAACACTGAAGCTTTCTTT | CAWSADFQNTEAFF
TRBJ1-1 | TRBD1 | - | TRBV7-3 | TGTGCCAGCAGCCCCGGACAGGGGAACACTGAAGCTTTCTTT | CASSPGQGNTEAFF
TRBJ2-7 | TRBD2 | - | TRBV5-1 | TGCGCCAGCAGCTTGGGGACTAGCGGGAGCCCTACCTACGAGCAGTACTTC | CASSLGTSGSPTYEQYF
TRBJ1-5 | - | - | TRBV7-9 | TGTGCCAGCAGCTATAGCGTACAGCCCCAGCATTTT | CASSYSVQPQHF
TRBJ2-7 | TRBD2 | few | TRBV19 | TGTGCCAGTAGTATAGGCCCAGCGGGAGCCACCGGGTACGAGCAGTACTTC | CASSIGPAGATGYEQYF
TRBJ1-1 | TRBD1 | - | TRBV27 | TGTGCCAGCAGTCTACATGGACAGGCTAAAGCTTTCTTT | CASSLHGQAKAFF
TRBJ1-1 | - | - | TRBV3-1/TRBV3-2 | TGTGCCAGCAGCCTGGCTAAGAACACTGAAGCTTTCTTT | CASSLAKNTEAFF
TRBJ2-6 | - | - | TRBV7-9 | TGTGCCAGCAGTCCTACAGGGGCGGGAGGGGCCAACGTCCTGACTTTC | CASSPTGAGGANVLTF
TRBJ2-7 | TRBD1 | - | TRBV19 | TGTGCCAGTAGTAGTCTGGACAGGGTTTCGGGAGAGCAGTACTTC | CASSSLDRVSGEQYF
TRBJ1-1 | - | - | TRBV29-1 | TGCAGCGTGGAGACACCCGGGACTGAAGCTTTCTTT | CSVETPGTEAFF
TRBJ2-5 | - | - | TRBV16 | TGTGCCAGCAGAACCTCCGAGGGGACCCAGTACTTC | CASRTSEGTQYF